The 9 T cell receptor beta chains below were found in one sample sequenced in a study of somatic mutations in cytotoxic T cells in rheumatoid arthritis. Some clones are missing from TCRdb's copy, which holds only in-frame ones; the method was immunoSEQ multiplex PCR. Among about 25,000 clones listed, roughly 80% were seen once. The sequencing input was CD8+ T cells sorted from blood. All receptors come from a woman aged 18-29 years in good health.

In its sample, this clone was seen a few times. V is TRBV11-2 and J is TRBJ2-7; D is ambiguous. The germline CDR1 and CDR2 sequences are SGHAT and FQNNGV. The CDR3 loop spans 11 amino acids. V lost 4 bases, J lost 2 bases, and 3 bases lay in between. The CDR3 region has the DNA TGTGCCAGCAGCTCGACCTACGAGCAGTACTTC. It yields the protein CASSSTYEQYF. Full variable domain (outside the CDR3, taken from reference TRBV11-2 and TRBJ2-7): EAGVAQSPRYKIIEKRQSVAFWCNPISGHATLYWYQQILGQGPKLLIQFQNNGVVDDSQLPKDRFSAERLKGVDSTLKIQPAKLEDSAVYLCASSSTYEQYFGPGTRLTVT.

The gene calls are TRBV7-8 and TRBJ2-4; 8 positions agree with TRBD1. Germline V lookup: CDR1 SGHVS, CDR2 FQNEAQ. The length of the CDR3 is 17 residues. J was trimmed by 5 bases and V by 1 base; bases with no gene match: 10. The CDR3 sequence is CASSLDRTGWSENIQYF. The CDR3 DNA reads TGTGCCAGCAGCTTAGATCGGACAGGGTGGAGCGAAAACATTCAGTACTTC.

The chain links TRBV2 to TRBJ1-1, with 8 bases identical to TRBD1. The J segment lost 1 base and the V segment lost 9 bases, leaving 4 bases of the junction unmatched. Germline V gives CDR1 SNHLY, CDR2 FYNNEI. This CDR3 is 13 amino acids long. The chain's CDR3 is CARRGTGNTEAFF. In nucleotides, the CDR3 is TGTGCCAGGAGGGGGACAGGGAACACTGAAGCTTTCTTT.

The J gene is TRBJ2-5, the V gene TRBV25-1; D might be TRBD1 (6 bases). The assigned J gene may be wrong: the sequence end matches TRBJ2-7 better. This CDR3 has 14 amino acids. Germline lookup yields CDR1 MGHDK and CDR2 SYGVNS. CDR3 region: CASSGPNRAYEQYF. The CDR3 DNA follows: TGTGCCAGCAGTGGGCCAAACAGGGCCTACGAGCAGTACTTC.

This chain's CDR3 is CASSIFTGYEQYF. The CDR3 nucleotides read TGTGCCAGTAGTATTTTTACAGGATACGAGCAGTACTTC. V usage is TRBV19 and J usage is TRBJ2-7; D is possibly TRBD1 (5 bases). The germline V and J ends were trimmed by 3 bases and 4 bases, with 10 bases remaining between them. The length of the CDR3 is 13 residues. Germline CDR1 is LNHDA and CDR2 is SQIVND (reference sequence).

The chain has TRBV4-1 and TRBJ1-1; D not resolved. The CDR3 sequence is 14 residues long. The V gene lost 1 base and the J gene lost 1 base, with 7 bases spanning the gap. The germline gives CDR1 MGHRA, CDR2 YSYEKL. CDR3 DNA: TGCGCCAGCAGCCAAGGGGGATGGAACACTGAAGCTTTCTTT. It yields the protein CASSQGGWNTEAFF.

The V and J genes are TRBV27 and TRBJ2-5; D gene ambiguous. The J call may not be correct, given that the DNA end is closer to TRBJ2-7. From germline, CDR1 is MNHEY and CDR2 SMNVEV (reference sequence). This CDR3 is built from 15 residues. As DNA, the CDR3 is TGTGCCAGCAGTTTCCAAGCCTTTCCCCTCTACGAGCAGTACTTC. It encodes CASSFQAFPLYEQYF.

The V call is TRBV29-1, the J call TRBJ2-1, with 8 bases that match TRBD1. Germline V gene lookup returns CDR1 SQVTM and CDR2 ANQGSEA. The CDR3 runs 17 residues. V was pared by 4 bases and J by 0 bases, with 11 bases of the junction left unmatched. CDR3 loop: CSVAGGTTPSSYNEQFF. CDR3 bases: TGCAGCGTTGCAGGGGGCACGACCCCTAGCTCCTACAATGAGCAGTTCTTC.

CDR3 sequence reads: CASRGDAGNEQFF. The CDR3 DNA reads TGTGCCAGCAGGGGGGACGCCGGCAATGAGCAGTTCTTC. The J gene is TRBJ2-1, the V gene TRBV9; perhaps D is TRBD1 or TRBD2 (5 bases each). The germline CDR1 and CDR2 sequences are SGDLS and YYNGEE. CDR3 length: 13 residues. With 5 bases removed from V and 6 bases from J, the gap between germline ends came to 12 bases. The full variable domain, with the rest looked up from reference TRBV9 and TRBJ2-1, is DSGVTQTPKHLITATGQRVTLRCSPRSGDLSVYWYQQSLDQGLQFLIQYYNGEERAKGNILERFSAQQFPDLHSELNLSSLELGDSALYFCASRGDAGNEQFFGPGTRLTVL.